The source of this T cell receptor (beta chain) is a study of blood T cell repertoires in COVID-19. Germline loops: CDR1 SEHNR, CDR2 FQNEAQ (reference sequence). CDR3 size: 12 residues. With 5 bases clipped from V and 4 bases from J, the junction kept 1 base outside the gene matches. Per the study methods: For nucleated cells, counts were estimated from reference gene primer amplification. Only in-frame clones appear in the TCRdb table, and some are missing; sequencing was by immunoSEQ multiplex PCR. Clone size and the V and J calls come from that table; the DNA yielded D and trimming. The profile shows hundreds of thousands of clones, 80% to 90% of them singletons. This study enrolled people aged 18 to 89 from about 26 US geographic areas. Grouping used clinical history reported by participants in a survey and questionnaire.

The chain is built from TRBV7-9 and TRBJ1-1, with 7 nucleotides matching TRBD1. Input material: PBMCs or T cells enriched from blood (not recorded which). The TCR sequence derives from a man aged 25 to 40 who had recovered from COVID-19. CDR3 region: CASSRQGTEAFF. CDR3 nucleotide sequence: TGTGCCAGCAGCCGACAGGGCACTGAAGCTTTCTTT.